This entry describes one T cell receptor (beta chain). Antigen unknown. The entry originates in a study of cytomegalovirus exposure and HLA in healthy donors. Both 60 Vbeta primers and 13 Jbeta primers went into the PCR. The repertoire was sequenced with immunoSEQ multiplex PCR; TCRdb's copy has only in-frame clones and lacks some. The table shows about 190,000 clones, with roughly 76% occurring only once. Study observations and caveats: Excluded: some indistinguishable V segments such as TRBV6-2 and TRBV6-3.

V was cut by 7 bases and J by 4 bases, with 14 bases left in between. The CDR3 runs to 14 residues. CDR1 and CDR2 from the germline V gene are MNHEY and SVGAGI. The sequence derives from a man aged 35 to 55 in good health and CMV-seropositive. The source material was PBMCs. The chain employs TRBV6-5 and TRBJ1-5; D is perhaps TRBD1 (5 bases). The CDR3 reads CASTTLGGNQPQHF. The CDR3 coding sequence is TGTGCCAGCACCACGCTGGGGGGAAATCAGCCCCAGCATTTT.